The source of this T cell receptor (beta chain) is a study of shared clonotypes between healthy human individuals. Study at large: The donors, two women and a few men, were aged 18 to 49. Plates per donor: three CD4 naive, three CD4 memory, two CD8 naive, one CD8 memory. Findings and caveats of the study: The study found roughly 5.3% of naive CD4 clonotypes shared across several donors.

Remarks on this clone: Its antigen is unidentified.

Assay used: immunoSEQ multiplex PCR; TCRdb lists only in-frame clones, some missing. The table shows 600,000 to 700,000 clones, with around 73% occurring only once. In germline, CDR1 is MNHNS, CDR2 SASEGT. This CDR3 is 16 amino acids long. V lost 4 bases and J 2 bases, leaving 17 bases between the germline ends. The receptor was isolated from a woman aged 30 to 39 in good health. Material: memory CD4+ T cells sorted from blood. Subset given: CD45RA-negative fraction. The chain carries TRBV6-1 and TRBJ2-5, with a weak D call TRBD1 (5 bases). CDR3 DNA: TGTGCCAGCAGTGTGTCTTTTGGGGCCAGACAAGAGACCCAGTACTTC. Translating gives CASSVSFGARQETQYF.